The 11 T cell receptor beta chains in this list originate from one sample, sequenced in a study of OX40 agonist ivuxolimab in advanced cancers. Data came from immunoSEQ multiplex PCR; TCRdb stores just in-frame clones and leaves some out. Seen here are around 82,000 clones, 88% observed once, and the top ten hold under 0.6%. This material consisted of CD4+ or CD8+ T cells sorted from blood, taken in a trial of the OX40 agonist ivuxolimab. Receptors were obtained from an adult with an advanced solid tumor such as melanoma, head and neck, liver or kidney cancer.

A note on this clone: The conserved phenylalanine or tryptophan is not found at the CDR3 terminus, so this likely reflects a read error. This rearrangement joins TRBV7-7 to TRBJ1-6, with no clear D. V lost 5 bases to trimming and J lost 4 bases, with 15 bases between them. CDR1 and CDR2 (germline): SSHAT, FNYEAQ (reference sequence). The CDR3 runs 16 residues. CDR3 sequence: CASSPRARSYNSPLHL. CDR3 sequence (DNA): TGTGCCAGCAGCCCTCGCGCTAGGAGTTATAATTCACCCCTCCACCTT.

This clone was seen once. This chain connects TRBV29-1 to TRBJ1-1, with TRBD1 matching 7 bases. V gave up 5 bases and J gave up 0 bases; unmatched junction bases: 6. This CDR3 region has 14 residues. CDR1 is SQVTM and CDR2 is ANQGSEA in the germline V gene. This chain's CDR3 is CSVQQGNMNTEAFF. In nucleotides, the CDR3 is TGCAGCGTTCAACAGGGGAACATGAACACTGAAGCTTTCTTT.

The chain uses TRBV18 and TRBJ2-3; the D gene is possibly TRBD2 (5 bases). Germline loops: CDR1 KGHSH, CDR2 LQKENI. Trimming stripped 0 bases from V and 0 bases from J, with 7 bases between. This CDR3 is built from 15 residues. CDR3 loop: CASSPPSESTDTQYF. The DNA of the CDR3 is TGTGCCAGCTCACCACCTAGCGAGAGCACAGATACGCAGTATTTT.

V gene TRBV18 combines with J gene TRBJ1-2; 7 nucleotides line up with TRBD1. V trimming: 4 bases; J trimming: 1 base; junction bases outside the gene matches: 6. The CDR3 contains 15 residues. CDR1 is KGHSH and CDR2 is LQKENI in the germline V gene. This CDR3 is CASSQRRDSNYGYTF. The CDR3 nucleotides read TGTGCCAGCTCACAGCGCCGGGACAGTAACTATGGCTACACCTTC.

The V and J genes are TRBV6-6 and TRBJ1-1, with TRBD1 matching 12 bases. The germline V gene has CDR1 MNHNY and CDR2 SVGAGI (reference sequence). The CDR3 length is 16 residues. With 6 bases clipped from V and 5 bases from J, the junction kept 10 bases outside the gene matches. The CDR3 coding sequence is TGTGCCAGCAGCGATCCCGGGACAGGGGGCGGTACTGAAGCTTTCTTT. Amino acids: CASSDPGTGGGTEAFF.

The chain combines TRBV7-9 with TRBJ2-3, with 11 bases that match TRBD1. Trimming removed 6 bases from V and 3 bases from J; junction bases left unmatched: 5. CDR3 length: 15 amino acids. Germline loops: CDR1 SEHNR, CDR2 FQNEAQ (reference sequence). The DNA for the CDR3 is TGTGCCAGCAGACCGGACAGGGGGCAGACAGATACGCAGTATTTT. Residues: CASRPDRGQTDTQYF.

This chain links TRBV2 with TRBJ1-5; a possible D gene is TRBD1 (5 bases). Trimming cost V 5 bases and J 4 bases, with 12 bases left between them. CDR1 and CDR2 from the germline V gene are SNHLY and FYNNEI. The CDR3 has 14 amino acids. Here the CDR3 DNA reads TGTGCCAGCAGTAGGCAGGGCGGAAATCAGCCCCAGCATTTT. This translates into CASSRQGGNQPQHF.

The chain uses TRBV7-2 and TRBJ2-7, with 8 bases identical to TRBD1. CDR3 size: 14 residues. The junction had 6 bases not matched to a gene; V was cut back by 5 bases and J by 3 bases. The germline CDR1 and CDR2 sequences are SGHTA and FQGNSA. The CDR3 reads CASSVRQGFYEQYF. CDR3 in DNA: TGTGCCAGCAGCGTTAGACAGGGGTTCTACGAGCAGTACTTC.

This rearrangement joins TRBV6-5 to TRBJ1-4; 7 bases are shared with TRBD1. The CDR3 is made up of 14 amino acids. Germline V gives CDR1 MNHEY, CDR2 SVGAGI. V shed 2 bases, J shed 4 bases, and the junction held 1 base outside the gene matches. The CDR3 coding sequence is TGTGCCAGCAGTTACCGGGACAGTAATGAAAAACTGTTTTTT. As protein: CASSYRDSNEKLFF.

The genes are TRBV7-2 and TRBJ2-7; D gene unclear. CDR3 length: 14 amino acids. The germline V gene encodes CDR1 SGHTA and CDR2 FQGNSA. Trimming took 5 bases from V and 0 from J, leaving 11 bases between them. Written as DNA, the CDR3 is TGTGCCAGCAGCCGATTACTGGACTCCTACGAGCAGTACTTC. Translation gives CASSRLLDSYEQYF.

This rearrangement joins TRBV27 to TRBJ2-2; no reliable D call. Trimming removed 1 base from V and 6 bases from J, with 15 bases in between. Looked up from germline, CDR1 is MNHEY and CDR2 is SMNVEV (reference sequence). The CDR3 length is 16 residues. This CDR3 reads CASSLLLRRMAGELFF. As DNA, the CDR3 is TGTGCCAGCAGTTTATTACTCAGGCGGATGGCCGGGGAGCTGTTTTTT.